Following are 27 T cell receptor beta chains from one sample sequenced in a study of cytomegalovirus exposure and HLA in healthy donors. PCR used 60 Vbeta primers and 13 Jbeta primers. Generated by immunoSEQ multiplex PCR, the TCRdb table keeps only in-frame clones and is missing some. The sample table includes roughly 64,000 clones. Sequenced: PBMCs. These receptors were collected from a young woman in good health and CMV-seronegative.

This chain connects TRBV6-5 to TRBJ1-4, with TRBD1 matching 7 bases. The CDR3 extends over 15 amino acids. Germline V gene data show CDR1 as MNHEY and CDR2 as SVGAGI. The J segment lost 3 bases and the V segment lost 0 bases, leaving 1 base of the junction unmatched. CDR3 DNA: TGTGCCAGCAGTTACTCGGGACAGTCTAATGAAAAACTGTTTTTT. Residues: CASSYSGQSNEKLFF.

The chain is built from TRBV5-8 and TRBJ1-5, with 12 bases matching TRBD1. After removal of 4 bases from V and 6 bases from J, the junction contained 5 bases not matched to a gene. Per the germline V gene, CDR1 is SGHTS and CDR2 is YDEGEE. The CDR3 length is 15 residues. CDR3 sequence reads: CASSAGTGGGQPQHF. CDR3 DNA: TGTGCCAGCAGCGCCGGGACAGGGGGCGGTCAGCCCCAGCATTTT.

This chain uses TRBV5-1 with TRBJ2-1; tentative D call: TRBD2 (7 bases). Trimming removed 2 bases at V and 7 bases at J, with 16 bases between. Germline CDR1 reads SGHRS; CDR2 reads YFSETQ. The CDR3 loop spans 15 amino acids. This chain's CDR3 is CASSLGGGRRNEQFF. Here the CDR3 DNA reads TGCGCCAGCAGCTTAGGGGGGGGCCGTCGGAATGAGCAGTTCTTC.

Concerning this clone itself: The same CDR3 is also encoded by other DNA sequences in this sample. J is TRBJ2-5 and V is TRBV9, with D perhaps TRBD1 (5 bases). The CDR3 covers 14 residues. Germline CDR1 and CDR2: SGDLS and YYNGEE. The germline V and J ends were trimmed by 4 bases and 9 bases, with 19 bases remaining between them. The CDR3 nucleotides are TGTGCCAGCAGCCCTACCGGGCCAAGCAGGGCCCAGTACTTC. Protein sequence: CASSPTGPSRAQYF.

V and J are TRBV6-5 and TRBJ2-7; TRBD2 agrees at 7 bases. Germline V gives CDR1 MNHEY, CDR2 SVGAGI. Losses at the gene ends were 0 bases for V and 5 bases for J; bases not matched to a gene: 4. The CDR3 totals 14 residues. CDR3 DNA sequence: TGTGCCAGCAGTTACTCCGGGGGGAGGAACGAGCAGTACTTC. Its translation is CASSYSGGRNEQYF.

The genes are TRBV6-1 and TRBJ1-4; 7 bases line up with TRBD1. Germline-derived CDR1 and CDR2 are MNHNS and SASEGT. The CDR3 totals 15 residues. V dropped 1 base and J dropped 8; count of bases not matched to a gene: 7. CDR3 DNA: TGTGCCAGCAGTGAAGGTGGGACAGTCGCCGAAAAACTGTTTTTT. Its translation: CASSEGGTVAEKLFF.

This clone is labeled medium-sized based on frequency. The CDR3 here is CASSLEHPSFGNQPQHF. CDR3 DNA: TGTGCCAGCAGTTTAGAGCATCCGTCTTTTGGCAATCAGCCCCAGCATTTT. The chain uses TRBV27 and TRBJ1-5, with D hard to call. CDR1 is MNHEY, CDR2 SMNVEV, per germline (reference sequence). V dropped 2 bases and J dropped 2 bases, with 16 bases sitting between them. The CDR3 totals 17 residues.

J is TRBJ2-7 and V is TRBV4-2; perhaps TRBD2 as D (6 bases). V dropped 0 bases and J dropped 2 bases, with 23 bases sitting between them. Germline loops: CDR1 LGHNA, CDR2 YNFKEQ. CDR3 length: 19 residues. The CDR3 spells CASSQEPTVSGYIPYEQYF. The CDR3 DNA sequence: TGTGCCAGCAGCCAAGAACCCACGGTTAGCGGCTATATCCCCTACGAGCAGTACTTC.

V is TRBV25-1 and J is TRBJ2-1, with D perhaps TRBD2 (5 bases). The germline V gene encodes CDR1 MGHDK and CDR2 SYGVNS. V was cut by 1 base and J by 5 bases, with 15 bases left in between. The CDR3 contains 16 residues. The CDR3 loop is CASSESERKPDNEQFF. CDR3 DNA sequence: TGTGCCAGCAGTGAATCGGAGCGGAAACCAGACAATGAGCAGTTCTTC.

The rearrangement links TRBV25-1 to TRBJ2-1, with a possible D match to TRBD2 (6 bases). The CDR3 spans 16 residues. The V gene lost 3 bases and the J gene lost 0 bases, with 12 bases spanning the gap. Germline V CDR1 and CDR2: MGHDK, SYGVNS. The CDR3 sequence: CASSEGDSHSYNEQFF. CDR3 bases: TGTGCCAGCAGTGAGGGGGACTCTCACTCCTACAATGAGCAGTTCTTC.

CDR3 sequence reads: CASSDFGTGGANTQYF. The CDR3 region has the DNA TGTGCCAGCAGTGATTTTGGGACAGGGGGCGCAAATACGCAGTATTTT. The J gene is TRBJ2-3, the V gene TRBV25-1; 12 bases line up with TRBD1. There are 16 residues in the CDR3. Germline V lookup: CDR1 MGHDK, CDR2 SYGVNS. The V and J ends lost 3 bases and 7 bases, in that order; junction bases with no gene match: 8.

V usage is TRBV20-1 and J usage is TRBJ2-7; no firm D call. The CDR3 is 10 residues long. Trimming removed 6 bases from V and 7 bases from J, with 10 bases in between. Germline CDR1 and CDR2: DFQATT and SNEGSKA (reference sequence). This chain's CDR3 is CSAVVEEQYF. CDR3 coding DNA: TGCAGTGCCGTAGTGGAGGAGCAGTACTTC.

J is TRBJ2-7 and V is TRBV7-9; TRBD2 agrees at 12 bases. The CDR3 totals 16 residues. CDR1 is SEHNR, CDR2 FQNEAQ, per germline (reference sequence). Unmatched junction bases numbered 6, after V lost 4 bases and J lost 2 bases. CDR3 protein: CASSSGLAGYAYEQYF. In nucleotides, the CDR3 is TGTGCCAGCAGCTCGGGACTAGCGGGTTATGCCTACGAGCAGTACTTC.

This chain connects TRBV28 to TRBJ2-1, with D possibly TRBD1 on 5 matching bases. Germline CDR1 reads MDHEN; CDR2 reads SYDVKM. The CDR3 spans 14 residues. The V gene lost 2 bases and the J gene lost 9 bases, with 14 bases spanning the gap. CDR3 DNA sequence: TGTGCCAGCAGTTTACTTTTCAGGGCCGGTGAGCAGTTCTTC. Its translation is CASSLLFRAGEQFF.

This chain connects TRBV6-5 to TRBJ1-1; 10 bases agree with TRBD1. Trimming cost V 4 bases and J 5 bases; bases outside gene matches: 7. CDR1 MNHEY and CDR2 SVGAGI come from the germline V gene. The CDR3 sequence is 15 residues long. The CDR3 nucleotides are TGTGCCAGCAGTTTGAGACAGGGGGCAAGAACTGAAGCTTTCTTT. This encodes CASSLRQGARTEAFF.

The CDR3 here is CASSFWPGYSNQPQHF. CDR3 DNA: TGTGCCAGCAGTTTCTGGCCAGGGTATAGCAATCAGCCCCAGCATTTT. The genes are TRBV27 and TRBJ1-5, with D possibly being TRBD1 (5 bases). This CDR3 spans 16 amino acids. Germline CDR1 and CDR2: MNHEY and SMNVEV (reference sequence). Trimming cost V 3 bases and J 0 bases, with 12 bases left between them.

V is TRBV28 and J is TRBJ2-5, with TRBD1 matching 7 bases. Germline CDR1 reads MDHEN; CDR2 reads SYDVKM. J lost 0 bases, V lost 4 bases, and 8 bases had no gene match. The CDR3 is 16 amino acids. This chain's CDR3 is CASSSAGGAHQETQYF. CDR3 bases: TGTGCCAGCAGTTCGGCAGGGGGTGCCCACCAAGAGACCCAGTACTTC.

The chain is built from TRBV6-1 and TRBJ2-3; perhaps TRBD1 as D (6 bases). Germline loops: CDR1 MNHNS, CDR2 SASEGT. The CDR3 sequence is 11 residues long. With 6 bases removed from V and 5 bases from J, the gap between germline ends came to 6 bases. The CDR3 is CASRTGDTQYF. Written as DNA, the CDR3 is TGTGCCAGCAGGACAGGAGATACGCAGTATTTT.

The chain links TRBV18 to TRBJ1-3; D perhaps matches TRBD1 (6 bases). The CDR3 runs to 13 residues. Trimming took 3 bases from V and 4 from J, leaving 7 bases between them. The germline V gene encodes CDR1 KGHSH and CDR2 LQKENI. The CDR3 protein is CASSPGQGNTIYF. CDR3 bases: TGTGCCAGCTCACCCGGACAGGGAAACACCATATATTTT.

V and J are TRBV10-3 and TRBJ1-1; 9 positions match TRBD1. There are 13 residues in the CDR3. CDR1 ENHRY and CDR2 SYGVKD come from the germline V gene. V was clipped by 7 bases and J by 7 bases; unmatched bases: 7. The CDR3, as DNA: TGTGCCATCAATGGGAGGACAGGGGATGAAGCTTTCTTT. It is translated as CAINGRTGDEAFF.

The DNA for the CDR3 is TGTGCCAGCAGTGAAGTTGGGTGGGGACAGGGCCTTTCTAACTATGGCTACACCTTC. It codes for CASSEVGWGQGLSNYGYTF. This rearrangement joins TRBV6-1 to TRBJ1-2; 9 bases agree with TRBD1. The CDR3 length is 19 residues. Germline V gene sequence: CDR1 MNHNS, CDR2 SASEGT. V was pared by 1 base and J by 0 bases, with 12 bases of the junction left unmatched.

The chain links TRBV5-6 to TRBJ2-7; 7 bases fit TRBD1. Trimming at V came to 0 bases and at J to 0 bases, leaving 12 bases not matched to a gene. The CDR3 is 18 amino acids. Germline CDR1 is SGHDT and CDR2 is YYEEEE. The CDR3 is CASSLDNRGGKSSYEQYF. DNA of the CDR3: TGTGCCAGCAGCTTGGATAACAGGGGCGGTAAAAGCTCCTACGAGCAGTACTTC.

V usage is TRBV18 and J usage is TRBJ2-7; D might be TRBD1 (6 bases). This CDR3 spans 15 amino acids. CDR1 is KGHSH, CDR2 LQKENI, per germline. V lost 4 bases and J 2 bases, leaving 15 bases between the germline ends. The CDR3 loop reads CASSRQSTGPYEQYF. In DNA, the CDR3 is TGTGCCAGCTCACGACAATCGACAGGTCCCTACGAGCAGTACTTC. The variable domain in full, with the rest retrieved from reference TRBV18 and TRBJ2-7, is NAGVMQNPRHLVRRRGQEARLRCSPMKGHSHVYWYRQLPEEGLKFMVYLQKENIIDESGMPKERFSAEFPKEGPSILRIQQVVRGDSAAYFCASSRQSTGPYEQYFGPGTRLTVT.

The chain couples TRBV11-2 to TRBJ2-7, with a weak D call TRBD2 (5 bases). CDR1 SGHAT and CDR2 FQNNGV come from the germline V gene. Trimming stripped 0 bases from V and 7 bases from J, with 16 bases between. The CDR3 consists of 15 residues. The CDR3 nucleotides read TGTGCCAGCAGCTTAGATCGGGGAAGGGATCGAGAGCAGTACTTC. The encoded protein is CASSLDRGRDREQYF.

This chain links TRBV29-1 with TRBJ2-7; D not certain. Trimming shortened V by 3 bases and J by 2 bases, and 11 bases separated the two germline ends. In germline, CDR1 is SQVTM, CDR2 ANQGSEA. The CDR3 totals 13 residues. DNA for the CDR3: TGCAGCGTTGATTCACTCAACGCCTACGAGCAGTACTTC. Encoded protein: CSVDSLNAYEQYF.

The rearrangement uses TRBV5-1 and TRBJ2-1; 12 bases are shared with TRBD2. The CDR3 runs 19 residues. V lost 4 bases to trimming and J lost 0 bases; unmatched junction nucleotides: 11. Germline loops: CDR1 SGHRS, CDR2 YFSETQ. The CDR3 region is CASSQRLAGVPSSYNEQFF. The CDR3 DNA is TGCGCCAGCAGCCAAAGACTAGCGGGGGTACCTAGCTCCTACAATGAGCAGTTCTTC. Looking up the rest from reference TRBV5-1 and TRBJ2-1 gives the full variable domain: KAGVTQTPRYLIKTRGQQVTLSCSPISGHRSVSWYQQTPGQGLQFLFEYFSETQRNKGNFPGRFSGRQFSNSRSEMNVSTLELGDSALYLCASSQRLAGVPSSYNEQFFGPGTRLTVL.

The CDR3 DNA follows: TGTGCCAGCAGCAAAGGGGGGGAAGCGGATGAAAAACTGTTTTTT. It codes for CASSKGGEADEKLFF. This rearrangement joins TRBV9 to TRBJ1-4; D may be TRBD1 (6 bases). The V and J ends lost 4 bases and 6 bases respectively, with 16 bases between them. The CDR3 has 15 residues. In germline, CDR1 is SGDLS, CDR2 YYNGEE.